These T cell receptor beta chains were read from a single sample in a study of cytomegalovirus exposure and HLA in healthy donors. Sequencing used immunoSEQ multiplex PCR; TCRdb keeps in-frame clones, though not all of them. This repertoire shows approximately 160,000 clones, 77% found once; its top ten account for 1.6%. The source material was PBMCs. The origin of the receptors is a woman aged 25 to 39 in good health and CMV-seronegative. Both conserved end residues are part of each CDR3. The order of the fields is V gene, clone size, J gene, D gene, CDR3 protein, CDR3 DNA. The D gene is left open where the match is weak. Expanded clones get a size class; other rows say once, few or many, or leave the size out.

TRBV9	.	TRBJ2-3	TRBD1	CASSIGQGTDTQYF	TGTGCCAGCAGCATAGGACAGGGAACAGATACGCAGTATTTT
TRBV7-6	.	TRBJ2-7	.	CASSMTGEGYEQYF	TGTGCCAGCAGCATGACAGGGGAGGGCTACGAGCAGTACTTC
TRBV27	.	TRBJ1-1	TRBD1	CASSLSRQGNTEAFF	TGTGCCAGCAGTTTATCTAGACAGGGGAACACTGAAGCTTTCTTT
TRBV2	.	TRBJ2-5	TRBD1	CASSKIRDRGETQYF	TGTGCCAGCAGCAAAATCCGGGACAGGGGGGAGACCCAGTACTTC
TRBV28	.	TRBJ2-7	TRBD1	CASRTGSSYEQYF	TGTGCCAGCAGGACAGGGAGCTCCTACGAGCAGTACTTC
TRBV4-1	.	TRBJ2-5	TRBD2	CASSQESGLGGEGETQYF	TGCGCCAGCAGCCAAGAATCGGGACTAGGCGGGGAAGGAGAGACCCAGTACTTC
TRBV5-1	.	TRBJ1-1	TRBD1	CASSPDSGTGGSLFF	TGCGCCAGCAGCCCAGATTCCGGGACAGGGGGCTCCCTTTTCTTT
TRBV19	.	TRBJ1-5	TRBD1	CASSLSRGGRSNQPQHF	TGTGCCAGTAGTCTCTCAAGAGGGGGCAGGAGCAATCAGCCCCAGCATTTT
TRBV13	.	TRBJ2-4	TRBD2	CASSSGTSGRAEYF	TGTGCCAGCAGCAGCGGGACTAGCGGGCGGGCGGAGTACTTC
TRBV27	once	TRBJ2-7	.	CASSFNWGTTYEQYF	TGTGCCAGCAGTTTTAATTGGGGCACAACCTACGAGCAGTACTTC
TRBV9	.	TRBJ2-7	.	CASSRSSTYEQYF	TGTGCCAGCAGCCGATCCAGTACCTACGAGCAGTACTTC
TRBV7-9	.	TRBJ2-2	.	CASRGQAGELFF	TGTGCCAGCCGGGGTCAGGCCGGGGAGCTGTTTTTT
TRBV25-1	.	TRBJ1-1	TRBD1	CASRRQGNTEAFF	TGTGCCAGCAGGAGACAGGGGAACACTGAAGCTTTCTTT
TRBV7-3	.	TRBJ2-1	.	CASSLQGKDEQFF	TGTGCCAGCAGCTTGCAGGGGAAGGATGAGCAGTTCTTC
TRBV6-5	.	TRBJ1-1	TRBD1	CASGRQGTNTEAFF	TGTGCCAGTGGACGACAGGGGACGAACACTGAAGCTTTCTTT
TRBV5-1	.	TRBJ2-2	.	CASSLAQANTGELFF	TGCGCCAGCAGCTTGGCGCAGGCGAACACCGGGGAGCTGTTTTTT
TRBV6-5	.	TRBJ1-1	.	CASHPQGSEAFF	TGTGCCAGCCACCCCCAGGGCTCTGAAGCTTTCTTT
TRBV12-5	.	TRBJ2-2	.	CASQRKSLAHTGELFF	TGTGCTAGCCAACGGAAAAGTCTAGCGCACACCGGGGAGCTGTTTTTT
TRBV28	.	TRBJ2-1	TRBD2	CASSFSGRAHEQFF	TGTGCCAGCAGTTTTAGCGGGAGGGCCCATGAGCAGTTCTTC
TRBV6-5	.	TRBJ2-1	TRBD1	CASSYVSGGEQFF	TGTGCCAGCAGTTACGTTTCAGGGGGTGAGCAGTTCTTC
TRBV14	.	TRBJ1-1	.	CASSQELKSEAFF	TGTGCCAGCAGCCAAGAACTGAAATCTGAAGCTTTCTTT
TRBV7-9	.	TRBJ2-3	TRBD1	CASSTGQGMRADTQYF	TGTGCCAGCAGCACAGGACAGGGGATGAGGGCAGATACGCAGTATTTT
TRBV10-1	.	TRBJ2-7	TRBD1	CASSFTGGGEQYF	TGCGCCAGCAGCTTTACAGGGGGCGGCGAGCAGTACTTC
TRBV2	few	TRBJ1-5	.	CASSVERGDQPQHF	TGTGCCAGCAGCGTTGAACGAGGAGATCAGCCCCAGCATTTT
TRBV30	few	TRBJ1-3	TRBD1	CAWTVEGGTGAFSGNTIYF	TGTGCCTGGACAGTGGAGGGTGGGACAGGGGCTTTCTCTGGAAACACCATATATTTT
TRBV18	.	TRBJ2-1	.	CASSPRRDNNEQFF	TGTGCCAGCTCACCACGACGGGACAACAATGAGCAGTTCTTC
TRBV2	.	TRBJ1-3	TRBD1	CASNPPDREADTIYF	TGTGCCAGCAATCCTCCGGACAGGGAGGCAGACACCATATATTTT
TRBV28	.	TRBJ2-3	.	CASSLPSGGASDTQYF	TGTGCCAGCAGTTTGCCCTCGGGGGGCGCTTCAGATACGCAGTATTTT
TRBV7-9	.	TRBJ2-7	.	CASSSNLGHQNSYEQYF	TGTGCCAGCAGCTCCAACCTTGGACATCAGAACTCCTACGAGCAGTACTTC
TRBV9	.	TRBJ2-1	TRBD1	CASSPQTGGSYNEQFF	TGTGCCAGCAGCCCCCAGACAGGGGGCTCCTACAATGAGCAGTTCTTC
TRBV6-1	.	TRBJ2-5	TRBD1	CASSEAGTGYETQYF	TGTGCCAGCAGTGAAGCTGGGACAGGATACGAGACCCAGTACTTC
TRBV6-5	.	TRBJ1-4	.	CASSYLPGANEKLFF	TGTGCCAGCAGTTACTTGCCCGGGGCTAATGAAAAACTGTTTTTT
TRBV4-1	few	TRBJ2-7	TRBD2	CASSRAGDSSYEQYF	TGCGCCAGCAGCCGCGCGGGAGATAGCTCCTACGAGCAGTACTTC
TRBV10-3	.	TRBJ1-1	.	CAISEGGSGRTEAFF	TGTGCCATCAGTGAGGGGGGGTCGGGGCGCACTGAAGCTTTCTTT
TRBV4-2	.	TRBJ2-1	.	CASSQDQRAAYNEQFF	TGTGCCAGCAGCCAAGACCAGCGGGCAGCCTACAATGAGCAGTTCTTC
TRBV6-5	once	TRBJ1-6	.	CASSLGAPDNSPLHF	TGTGCCAGCAGTTTAGGGGCACCCGATAATTCACCCCTCCACTTT
TRBV7-2	.	TRBJ1-2	TRBD1	CASSLAPGTDYGYTF	TGTGCCAGCAGCTTAGCCCCCGGGACAGACTATGGCTACACCTTC
TRBV30	few	TRBJ2-7	TRBD2	CAWSTDSGRNEQYF	TGTGCCTGGAGTACGGATAGCGGGAGGAACGAGCAGTACTTC
TRBV7-2	.	TRBJ1-1	.	CASSLGLDTEAFF	TGTGCCAGCAGCTTAGGTCTTGACACTGAAGCTTTCTTT
TRBV7-9	.	TRBJ1-3	.	CASSLLSGNTIYF	TGTGCCAGCAGCCTCCTCTCTGGAAACACCATATATTTT
TRBV27	.	TRBJ2-1	TRBD1	CASSFWTGDWDEQFF	TGTGCCAGCAGTTTCTGGACAGGGGATTGGGATGAGCAGTTCTTC
TRBV23-1	few	TRBJ2-5	.	CASSQAGVLSETQYF	TGCGCCAGCAGTCAAGCAGGGGTTTTATCGGAGACCCAGTACTTC
TRBV5-8	.	TRBJ2-1	.	CASTAPGGYNEQFF	TGTGCCAGCACCGCCCCGGGCGGGTACAATGAGCAGTTCTTC
TRBV30	.	TRBJ2-4	TRBD1	CASAGTGGHIQYF	TGTGCCTCGGCCGGGACAGGGGGCCATATTCAGTACTTC
TRBV6-1	.	TRBJ2-7	TRBD1	CASSAPQQGLTYEQYF	TGTGCCAGCAGTGCCCCCCAACAGGGGCTAACCTACGAGCAGTACTTC
TRBV30	once	TRBJ1-3	.	CAWSLTRSSGNTIYF	TGTGCCTGGAGTTTGACTCGGAGCTCTGGAAACACCATATATTTT
TRBV13	.	TRBJ1-4	TRBD1	CASSTDRGATNEKLFF	TGTGCCAGCAGCACCGACAGGGGGGCAACTAATGAAAAACTGTTTTTT
TRBV7-9	once	TRBJ2-7	.	CASSLALHEQYF	TGTGCCAGCAGCTTAGCTCTCCACGAGCAGTACTTC
TRBV7-2	few	TRBJ2-2	.	CASSFQLGGTGELFF	TGTGCCAGCAGCTTCCAACTAGGAGGGACCGGGGAGCTGTTTTTT